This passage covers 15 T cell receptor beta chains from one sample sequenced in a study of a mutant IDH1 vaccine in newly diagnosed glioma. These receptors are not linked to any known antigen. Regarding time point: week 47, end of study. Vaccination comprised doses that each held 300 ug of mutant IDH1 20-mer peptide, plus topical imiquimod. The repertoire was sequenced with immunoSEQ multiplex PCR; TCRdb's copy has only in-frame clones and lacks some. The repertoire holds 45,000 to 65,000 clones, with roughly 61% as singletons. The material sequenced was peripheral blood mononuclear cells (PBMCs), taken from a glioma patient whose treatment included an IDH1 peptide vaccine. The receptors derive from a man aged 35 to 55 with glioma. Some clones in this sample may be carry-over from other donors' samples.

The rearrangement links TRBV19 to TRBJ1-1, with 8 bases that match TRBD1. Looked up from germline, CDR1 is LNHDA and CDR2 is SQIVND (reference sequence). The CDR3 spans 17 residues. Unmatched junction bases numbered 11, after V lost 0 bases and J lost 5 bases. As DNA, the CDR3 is TGTGCCAGTAGTATAGACCAGGACAGGGCAGGAACAACTGAAGCTTTCTTT. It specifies CASSIDQDRAGTTEAFF.

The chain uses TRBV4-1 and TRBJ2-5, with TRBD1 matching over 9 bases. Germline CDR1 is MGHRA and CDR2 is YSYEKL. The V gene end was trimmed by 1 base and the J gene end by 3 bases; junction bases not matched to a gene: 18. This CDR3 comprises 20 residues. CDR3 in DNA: TGCGCCAGCAGCCAAGTACCCGGGACAGGGTTTGTTACACTGGAAGAGACCCAGTACTTC. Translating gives CASSQVPGTGFVTLEETQYF.

DNA of the CDR3: TGTGCCAGCAGCCCCCGGCGGGACACAGATACGCAGTATTTT. Translating gives CASSPRRDTDTQYF. This chain joins TRBV7-9 and TRBJ2-3, with D tentatively TRBD2 (6 bases). This CDR3 comprises 14 residues. V lost 5 bases and J lost 2, with 11 bases in between. Germline loops: CDR1 SEHNR, CDR2 FQNEAQ (reference sequence).

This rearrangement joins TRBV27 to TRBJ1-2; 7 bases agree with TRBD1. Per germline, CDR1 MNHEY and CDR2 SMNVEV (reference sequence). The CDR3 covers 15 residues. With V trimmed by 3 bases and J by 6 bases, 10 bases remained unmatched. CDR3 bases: TGTGCCAGCAGTTTTTATGGGGAGGGGGCGGATGGCTACACCTTC. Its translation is CASSFYGEGADGYTF.

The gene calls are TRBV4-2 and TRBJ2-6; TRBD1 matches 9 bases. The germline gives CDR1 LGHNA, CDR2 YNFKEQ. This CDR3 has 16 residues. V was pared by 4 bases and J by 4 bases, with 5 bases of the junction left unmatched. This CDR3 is CASSPGQGTGANVLTF. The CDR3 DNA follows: TGTGCCAGCAGCCCGGGACAGGGAACCGGGGCCAACGTCCTGACTTTC.

The CDR3 bases are TGTGCCAGCAGCTCCCGGGACAGGGTCCTCGAGGGCTATGGCTACACCTTC. It is translated as CASSSRDRVLEGYGYTF. The chain is built from TRBV7-2 and TRBJ1-2; 9 positions match TRBD1. Germline values: CDR1 SGHTA, CDR2 FQGNSA. V lost 4 bases and J lost 4; bases outside the gene matches: 13. The CDR3 spans 17 residues.

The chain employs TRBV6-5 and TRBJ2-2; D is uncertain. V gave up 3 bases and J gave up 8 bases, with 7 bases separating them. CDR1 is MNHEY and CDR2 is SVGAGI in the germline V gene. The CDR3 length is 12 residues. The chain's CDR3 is CASSYDGGELFF. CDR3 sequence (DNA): TGTGCCAGCAGTTATGATGGGGGGGAGCTGTTTTTT.

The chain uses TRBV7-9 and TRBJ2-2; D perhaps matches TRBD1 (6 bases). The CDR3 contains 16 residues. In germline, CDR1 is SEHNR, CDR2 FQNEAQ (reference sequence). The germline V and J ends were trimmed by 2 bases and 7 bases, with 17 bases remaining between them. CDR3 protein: CASSLWPPGALGELFF. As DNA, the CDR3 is TGTGCCAGCAGCTTATGGCCCCCAGGGGCTCTCGGGGAGCTGTTTTTT.

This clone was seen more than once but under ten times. The DNA of the CDR3 is TGTGCCGAGGGACAGGGGGCTGGTGGCTACACCTTC. Translated, it gives CAEGQGAGGYTF. The chain carries TRBV30 and TRBJ1-2; 12 positions agree with TRBD1. The CDR3 loop spans 12 amino acids. The trim removed 8 bases at V and 7 bases at J, leaving 5 bases unmatched. Germline V gene sequence: CDR1 GTSNPN, CDR2 SVGIG (reference sequence).

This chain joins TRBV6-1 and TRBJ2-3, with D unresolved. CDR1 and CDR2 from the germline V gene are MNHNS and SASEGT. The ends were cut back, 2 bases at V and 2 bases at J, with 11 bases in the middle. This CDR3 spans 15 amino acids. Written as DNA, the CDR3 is TGTGCCAGCAGTGAAATTGGCACTTCCACAGATACGCAGTATTTT. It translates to CASSEIGTSTDTQYF.

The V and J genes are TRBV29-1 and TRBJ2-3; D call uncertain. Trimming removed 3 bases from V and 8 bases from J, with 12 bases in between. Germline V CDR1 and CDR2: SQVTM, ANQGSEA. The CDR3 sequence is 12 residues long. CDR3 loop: CSVELDIATQYF. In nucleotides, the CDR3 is TGCAGCGTTGAGCTAGATATCGCTACGCAGTATTTT.

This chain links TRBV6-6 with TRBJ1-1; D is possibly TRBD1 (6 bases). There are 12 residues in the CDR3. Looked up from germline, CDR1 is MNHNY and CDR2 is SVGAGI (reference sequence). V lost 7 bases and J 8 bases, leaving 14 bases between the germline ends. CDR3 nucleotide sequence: TGTGCCAGCAATCACGGGGGCTGGGAAGCTTTCTTT. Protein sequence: CASNHGGWEAFF.

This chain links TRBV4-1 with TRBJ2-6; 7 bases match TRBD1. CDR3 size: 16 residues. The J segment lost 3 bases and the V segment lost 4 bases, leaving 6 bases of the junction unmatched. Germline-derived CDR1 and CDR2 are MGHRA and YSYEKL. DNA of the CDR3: TGCGCCAGCAGCCCGACAGGGTTCGATGGGGCCAACGTCCTGACTTTC. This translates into CASSPTGFDGANVLTF.

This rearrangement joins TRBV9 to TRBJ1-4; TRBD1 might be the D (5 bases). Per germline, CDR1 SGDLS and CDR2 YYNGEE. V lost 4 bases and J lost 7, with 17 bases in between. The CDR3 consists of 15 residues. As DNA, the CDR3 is TGTGCCAGCAGCCCTAGTGGAGGGGCCTTTGAAAAACTGTTTTTT. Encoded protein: CASSPSGGAFEKLFF.

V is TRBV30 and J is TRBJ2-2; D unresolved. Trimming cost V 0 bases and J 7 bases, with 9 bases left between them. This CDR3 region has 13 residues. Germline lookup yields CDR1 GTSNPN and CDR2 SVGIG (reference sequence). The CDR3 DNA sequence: TGTGCCTGGAGTGTACGAGCCGACGGGGAGCTGTTTTTT. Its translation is CAWSVRADGELFF.